The rows below give T cell receptor beta chains drawn from one sample of a study of T-cell memory formation after mild COVID-19. TCRdb processed the 5' RACE reads anew with MiXCR; each CDR3 protein has one entry. The sample lists 15,000 to 20,000 distinct CDR3 sequences; more than 20% were seen once. The material sequenced was PBMCs or a T cell subset sorted from them (not recorded which). The receptors come from a man aged 18 to 29 who had mild COVID-19 (a few samples of this study predate the infection). Cell type and time point are not known. The CDR3 runs from the conserved cysteine through the conserved F or W. A D gene is named only where the DNA matches it firmly. Expanded clones get a size class; other rows say once, few or many, or leave the size out.

CDR3 length	V gene	clone size	J gene	D gene	CDR3 DNA	CDR3 protein
15	TRBV13	many	TRBJ1-1	TRBD1	TGTGCCAGCAGCGGCGAGGGGGCCCGGAACACTGAAGCTTTCTTT	CASSGEGARNTEAFF
17	TRBV5-1	many	TRBJ2-2	-	TGCGCCAGCAGCTTCCCCCGACCGGCCTGGAACACCGGGGAGCTGTTTTTT	CASSFPRPAWNTGELFF
12	TRBV10-3	few	TRBJ2-5	TRBD1	TGTGCCACCCTCGACAGGGAAGAGACCCAGTACTTC	CATLDREETQYF
17	TRBV10-3	many	TRBJ2-1	TRBD2	TGTGCCACAGGGACTAGCGGGGGGCTCACCAGGGGGAATGAGCAGTTCTTC	CATGTSGGLTRGNEQFF
14	TRBV12-3/TRBV12-4	many	TRBJ2-1	TRBD2	TGTGCCAGTTCTAGCGGGCTGCATTACAATGAGCAGTTCTTC	CASSSGLHYNEQFF
16	TRBV7-3	-	TRBJ2-3	TRBD1	TGTGCCAGCAGCCTTGGACAGGGGGCTCGCACAGATACGCAGTATTTT	CASSLGQGARTDTQYF
13	TRBV6-5	few	TRBJ2-1	-	TGTGCCAGCAGCCGAGGACAGATTTCAGAGCAGTTCTTC	CASSRGQISEQFF
15	TRBV12-3/TRBV12-4	many	TRBJ2-2	-	TGTGCCAGCAGTTTATTCGGCAGGGACACCGGGGAGCTGTTTTTT	CASSLFGRDTGELFF
13	TRBV19	many	TRBJ1-2	TRBD1	TGTGCCAGTAAAACGACAGGGCCTTATGGCTACACCTTC	CASKTTGPYGYTF
18	TRBV7-9	-	TRBJ2-5	TRBD1	TGTGCCAGCAGTCGAGCGGACAGGGGAGCGTGGGGACAAGAGACCCAGTACTTC	CASSRADRGAWGQETQYF
14	TRBV7-8	-	TRBJ1-1	-	TGTGCCAGCAGATCCCGCATGGCGGGCACTGAAGCTTTCTTT	CASRSRMAGTEAFF
14	TRBV12-3/TRBV12-4	-	TRBJ1-1	-	TGTGCCAGCAGTTCACAGGGCGGGATCGCTGAAGCTTTCTTT	CASSSQGGIAEAFF
15	TRBV9	few	TRBJ2-3	TRBD2	TGTGCCAGCAGCGTGGTAGCGGGGAGCACAGATACGCAGTATTTT	CASSVVAGSTDTQYF
13	TRBV27	many	TRBJ2-5	-	TGTGCCAGCAGTGGACTCCTACAAGAGACCCAGTACTTC	CASSGLLQETQYF
11	TRBV5-6	many	TRBJ2-5	-	TGTGCCAGCAGCTGGGGGGAGACCCAGTACTTC	CASSWGETQYF
14	TRBV12-3/TRBV12-4	many	TRBJ1-2	-	TGTGCCAGCAGTTTAGTCGGGGGAAGCTATGGCTACACCTTC	CASSLVGGSYGYTF
16	TRBV4-1	few	TRBJ2-1	TRBD2	TGCGCCAGCAGCCAACCGTTCGCGGGGGGGCCTTATGAGCAGTTCTTC	CASSQPFAGGPYEQFF
13	TRBV25-1	few	TRBJ2-5	-	TGTGCCAGCAGTGATAGCTTCTCGGAGACCCAGTACTTC	CASSDSFSETQYF
12	TRBV5-6	-	TRBJ2-3	-	TGTGCCAGCAGCTTGTCTTCCGTCGCGCAGTATTTT	CASSLSSVAQYF
13	TRBV6-5	many	TRBJ1-1	TRBD1	TGTGCCAGCAGTTGGACAGGGGCGCCTGGAGCTTTCTTT	CASSWTGAPGAFF
12	TRBV12-3/TRBV12-4	many	TRBJ2-1	-	TGTGCCAGCAGTTGGGGGTACAATGAGCAGTTCTTC	CASSWGYNEQFF
14	TRBV7-6	once	TRBJ2-7	TRBD2	TGTGCCAGCAGCTTCGGGACTAGTCAATCCGAGCAGTACTTC	CASSFGTSQSEQYF
16	TRBV12-3/TRBV12-4	many	TRBJ2-7	TRBD1	TGTGCCAGCAGCCCACGGACAGGCGAAACGTCCTACGAGCAGTACTTC	CASSPRTGETSYEQYF
15	TRBV5-5	-	TRBJ2-4	-	TGTGCCAGCAGCTCAGTGACAGCAGCCAAAAACATTCAGTACTTC	CASSSVTAAKNIQYF
16	TRBV9	many	TRBJ2-1	-	TGTGCCAGCACCCCCGGTGGGCGATCGGCCTACAATGAGCAGTTCTTC	CASTPGGRSAYNEQFF
12	TRBV5-6	-	TRBJ1-2	-	TGTGCCAGCAGCCGGACAGCCTATGGCTACACCTTC	CASSRTAYGYTF
11	TRBV5-6	many	TRBJ1-3	-	TGTGCCAGCAGCCTCTGGAACACCATATATTTT	CASSLWNTIYF